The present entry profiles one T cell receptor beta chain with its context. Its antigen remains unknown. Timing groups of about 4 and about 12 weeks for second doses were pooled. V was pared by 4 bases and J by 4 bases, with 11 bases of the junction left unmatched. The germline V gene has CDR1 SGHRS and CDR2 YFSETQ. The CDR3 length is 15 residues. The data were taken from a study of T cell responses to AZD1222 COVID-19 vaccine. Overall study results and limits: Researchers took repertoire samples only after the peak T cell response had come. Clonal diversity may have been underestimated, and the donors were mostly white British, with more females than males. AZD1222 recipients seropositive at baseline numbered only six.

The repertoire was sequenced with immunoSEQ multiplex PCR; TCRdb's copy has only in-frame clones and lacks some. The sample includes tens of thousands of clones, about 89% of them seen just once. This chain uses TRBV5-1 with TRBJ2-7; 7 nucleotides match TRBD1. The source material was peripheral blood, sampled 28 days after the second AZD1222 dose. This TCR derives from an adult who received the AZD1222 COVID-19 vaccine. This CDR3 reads CASSLSPGQYYEQYF. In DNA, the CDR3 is TGCGCCAGCAGCCTCAGCCCGGGACAGTATTACGAGCAGTACTTC.